The 32 T cell receptor beta chains below were found in one sample sequenced in a study of cytomegalovirus exposure and HLA in healthy donors (dated by TCRdb to the late 2010s). The library was prepared using the immunoSEQ multiplex PCR assay. The source is immuneACCESS, and TCRdb retained only in-frame sequences with V and J called. Part of the clones is not carried over; for the studies checked, unresolved V genes explain less than half of this, and the remainder is unexplained. For this sample the table gives about 140,000 clones, of which more than 85% were detected only once. Roughly 10% of the sample comes from the top ten. Material: PBMCs. The receptors were gathered from a man younger than 35 in good health and CMV-seropositive.

The rearrangement uses TRBV5-1 and TRBJ1-2, with D perhaps TRBD1 (6 bases). Germline CDR1 and CDR2: SGHRS and YFSETQ. CDR3 length: 18 residues. V gave up 0 bases and J gave up 4 bases, with 22 bases separating them. CDR3 DNA: TGCGCCAGCAGCTTGGCCCGACAGGCTACGACAGATAGCTATGGCTACACCTTC. This codes for CASSLARQATTDSYGYTF.

The genes are TRBV11-3 and TRBJ2-1; 9 bases line up with TRBD1. J was trimmed by 4 bases and V by 5 bases; bases with no gene match: 15. Germline-derived CDR1 and CDR2 are SGHNT and YENEEA. CDR3 length: 18 amino acids. The CDR3 protein is CASSLLPRTGVKYNEQFF. The CDR3, as DNA: TGTGCCAGCAGCCTACTACCTAGGACAGGGGTTAAATACAATGAGCAGTTCTTC.

V and J are TRBV9 and TRBJ2-2, with 7 positions matching TRBD2. The CDR3 sequence is 16 residues long. J gave up 0 bases and V 4 bases, and 6 bases lay outside the gene matches. Germline-derived CDR1 and CDR2 are SGDLS and YYNGEE. The CDR3 nucleotides read TGTGCCAGCAGCACGGGACTATACGCGAACACCGGGGAGCTGTTTTTT. Translating it yields CASSTGLYANTGELFF. The whole variable domain, remainder taken from reference TRBV9 and TRBJ2-2, is DSGVTQTPKHLITATGQRVTLRCSPRSGDLSVYWYQQSLDQGLQFLIQYYNGEERAKGNILERFSAQQFPDLHSELNLSSLELGDSALYFCASSTGLYANTGELFFGEGSRLTVL.

The rearrangement uses TRBV6-4 and TRBJ2-1; D is possibly TRBD2 (6 bases). V lost 1 base to trimming and J lost 10 bases, with 11 bases between them. This CDR3 is 13 amino acids long. The V gene's germline CDR1 is MRHNA and CDR2 SNTAGT. The DNA for the CDR3 is TGTGCCAGCAGTGACTTCGCGGGAACCGAGCAGTTCTTC. Its translation is CASSDFAGTEQFF.

V gene TRBV9 combines with J gene TRBJ2-5; 9 bases align to TRBD1. From germline, CDR1 is SGDLS and CDR2 YYNGEE. V gave up 3 bases and J gave up 5 bases; unmatched junction bases: 5. CDR3 length: 14 residues. DNA of the CDR3: TGTGCCAGCAGCGCGGGACAGGGATTGGAGACCCAGTACTTC. This gives the protein CASSAGQGLETQYF.

CDR3 sequence: CASSLREGEQYF. In nucleotides, the CDR3 is TGTGCCAGCAGCTTAAGGGAGGGCGAGCAGTACTTC. The genes are TRBV7-9 and TRBJ2-7; 7 bases map to TRBD2. The CDR3 loop spans 12 amino acids. Germline lookup yields CDR1 SEHNR and CDR2 FQNEAQ (reference sequence). V lost 2 bases, J lost 6 bases, and 1 base stayed unmatched. Drawing the rest from reference TRBV7-9 and TRBJ2-7, the complete variable domain is DTGVSQNPRHKITKRGQNVTFRCDPISEHNRLYWYRQTLGQGPEFLTYFQNEAQLEKSRLLSDRFSAERPKGSFSTLEIQRTEQGDSAMYLCASSLREGEQYFGPGTRLTVT.

The chain uses TRBV6-5 and TRBJ2-5; D call uncertain. V was pared by 3 bases and J by 2 bases, with 7 bases between. Germline CDR1 and CDR2: MNHEY and SVGAGI. The length of the CDR3 is 13 residues. The CDR3 sequence is CASSYNGQETQYF. CDR3 nucleotides: TGTGCCAGCAGTTATAACGGTCAAGAGACCCAGTACTTC.

V and J are TRBV28 and TRBJ1-5; 9 nucleotides match TRBD1. Germline trimming cut 5 bases from V and 6 bases from J; bases unmatched to any gene: 11. The CDR3 length is 16 residues. Germline values: CDR1 MDHEN, CDR2 SYDVKM. CDR3 loop: CASSPPGQGRGQPQHF. CDR3 in DNA: TGTGCCAGCAGTCCTCCTGGACAGGGGAGGGGTCAGCCCCAGCATTTT.

The table lists this clone with a few counts. V is TRBV6-1 and J is TRBJ2-7; 7 bases are a match to TRBD2. CDR3 size: 13 residues. J lost 7 bases, V lost 1 base, and 4 bases had no gene match. Germline values: CDR1 MNHNS, CDR2 SASEGT. The CDR3 DNA follows: TGTGCCAGCAGTGAAGTTCGGGAGGTGGAGCAGTACTTC. It codes for CASSEVREVEQYF.

The chain joins TRBV6-1 to TRBJ1-2; 7 bases are a match to TRBD1. The CDR3 contains 13 residues. Germline V gene sequence: CDR1 MNHNS, CDR2 SASEGT. With V trimmed by 9 bases and J by 2 bases, 6 bases remained unmatched. The DNA of the CDR3 is TGTGCCAGTGAGACAGGGCTAAACTATGGCTACACCTTC. Protein product: CASETGLNYGYTF.

This chain joins TRBV28 and TRBJ2-7; D possibly corresponds to TRBD1 (6 bases). The CDR3 consists of 12 residues. The V and J ends lost 4 bases and 3 bases respectively, with 7 bases between them. The V gene's germline CDR1 is MDHEN and CDR2 SYDVKM. The CDR3 region is CASSWTVYEQYF. The CDR3, as DNA: TGTGCCAGCAGTTGGACAGTCTACGAGCAGTACTTC.

The V and J genes are TRBV5-6 and TRBJ1-1; tentative D call: TRBD1 (6 bases). V dropped 4 bases and J dropped 8 bases, with 12 bases sitting between them. The length of the CDR3 is 12 residues. The germline V gene encodes CDR1 SGHDT and CDR2 YYEEEE. The CDR3 sequence: CASSQNRVEAFF. As DNA, the CDR3 is TGTGCCAGCAGCCAGAACAGGGTCGAAGCTTTCTTT.

This chain links TRBV6-5 with TRBJ1-2; D is ambiguous. CDR1 is MNHEY and CDR2 is SVGAGI in the germline V gene. Trimming stripped 5 bases from V and 4 bases from J, with 11 bases between. The CDR3 is 13 residues long. CDR3 in amino acids: CASSEGGAYGYTF. The CDR3 region has the DNA TGTGCCAGCAGTGAGGGAGGTGCCTATGGCTACACCTTC.

The rearrangement uses TRBV29-1 and TRBJ1-3; 7 nucleotides line up with TRBD1. There are 14 residues in the CDR3. CDR1 SQVTM and CDR2 ANQGSEA come from the germline V gene. J lost 2 bases, V lost 7 bases, and 8 bases had no gene match. In DNA, the CDR3 is TGCAGCGCGACGACAGGGAGCACTGGAAACACCATATATTTT. This gives the protein CSATTGSTGNTIYF.

For the CDR3, the DNA is TGCGCCAGCAGTGAGGAACAAGTTCGTAACTATGGCTACACCTTC. Residues: CASSEEQVRNYGYTF. This chain joins TRBV10-1 and TRBJ1-2; no definite D call. The CDR3 contains 15 residues. Germline-derived CDR1 and CDR2 are WNHNN and SYGVQD (reference sequence). V was clipped by 2 bases and J by 1 base, with 11 bases between them.

V and J are TRBV5-1 and TRBJ1-1; TRBD1 aligns across 7 bases. Germline V gene lookup returns CDR1 SGHRS and CDR2 YFSETQ. This CDR3 spans 17 amino acids. The V segment lost 4 bases and the J segment 1 base; nucleotides outside the gene matches: 13. Written as DNA, the CDR3 is TGCGCCAGCAGCCCAACCCTCAGGGGGGTACGGAACACTGAAGCTTTCTTT. This encodes CASSPTLRGVRNTEAFF.

Of note for this clone: A far bigger clonotype differs at one base, so this is likely a read error. The same CDR3 arises from other DNA sequences in this sample as well. V and J are TRBV19 and TRBJ2-7; D not resolved. The CDR3 length is 11 residues. Germline CDR1 is LNHDA and CDR2 is SQIVND (reference sequence). The V gene lost 5 bases and the J gene lost 4 bases, with 6 bases spanning the gap. The CDR3 nucleotides read TGTGCCAGTAGTTCGCGGTACGAGCAGTACTTC. Its protein product is CASSSRYEQYF. Full variable domain (missing parts from reference TRBV19 and TRBJ2-7): DGGITQSPKYLFRKEGQNVTLSCEQNLNHDAMYWYRQDPGQGLRLIYYSQIVNDFQKGDIAEGYSVSREKKESFPLTVTSAQKNPTAFYLCASSSRYEQYFGPGTRLTVT.

This chain connects TRBV6-1 to TRBJ2-7, with D possibly being TRBD1 (5 bases). CDR1 and CDR2 (germline): MNHNS, SASEGT. This CDR3 has 14 amino acids. CDR3 region: CASSEARSDSVIRV. CDR3 in DNA: TGTGCCAGCAGTGAAGCGCGAAGTGACAGCGTCATCCGCGTC.

The chain is built from TRBV5-1 and TRBJ2-2; 11 bases are a match to TRBD2. The CDR3 covers 15 residues. V shed 6 bases, J shed 7 bases, and the junction held 8 bases outside the gene matches. Germline CDR1 and CDR2: SGHRS and YFSETQ. The CDR3 spells CASILAGGPIGELFF. Here the CDR3 DNA reads TGCGCCAGCATCTTAGCGGGAGGGCCGATCGGGGAGCTGTTTTTT.

V is TRBV18 and J is TRBJ2-5; 9 bases are a match to TRBD1. V lost 3 bases, J lost 2 bases, and 4 bases stayed unmatched. The CDR3 contains 15 residues. Germline V gives CDR1 KGHSH, CDR2 LQKENI. The DNA of the CDR3 is TGTGCCAGCTCACCCGGGACAGGGAGACAAGAGACCCAGTACTTC. It encodes CASSPGTGRQETQYF.

Regarding this clone: Other DNA sequences in this specimen translate into the identical CDR3. The rearrangement uses TRBV4-2 and TRBJ1-1, with a possible D match to TRBD1 (5 bases). Germline V CDR1 and CDR2: LGHNA, YNFKEQ. There are 14 residues in the CDR3. The V end was cut by 0 bases, the J end by 2 bases, with 7 bases between. CDR3: CASSQDRENTEAFF. In nucleotides, the CDR3 is TGTGCCAGCAGCCAAGACAGGGAAAACACTGAAGCTTTCTTT.

The chain has TRBV6-1 and TRBJ2-7; 7 bases agree with TRBD1. Losses at the gene ends were 4 bases for V and 6 bases for J; bases not matched to a gene: 9. The germline CDR1 and CDR2 sequences are MNHNS and SASEGT. The CDR3 sequence is 14 residues long. CDR3 nucleotide sequence: TGTGCCAGCAGTGTCATGACAGGGTACGGCGAGCAGTACTTC. Translating gives CASSVMTGYGEQYF.

This clone showed up just once. The CDR3 DNA sequence: TGTGCCAGCAAGTCCGTAGGGAGGGACACTGAAGCTTTCTTT. The encoded protein is CASKSVGRDTEAFF. V gene TRBV2 combines with J gene TRBJ1-1; no clear D gene. The germline gives CDR1 SNHLY, CDR2 FYNNEI. Trimming took 7 bases from V and 3 from J, leaving 15 bases between them. This CDR3 comprises 14 residues.

The J gene is TRBJ2-1, the V gene TRBV4-1, with 11 bases identical to TRBD2. This CDR3 spans 16 amino acids. Per the germline V gene, CDR1 is MGHRA and CDR2 is YSYEKL. With V trimmed by 0 bases and J by 7 bases, 5 bases remained unmatched. The CDR3 DNA reads as TGCGCCAGCAGCCAAGATCTAGCGGGAGGTTATAATGAGCAGTTCTTC. Protein: CASSQDLAGGYNEQFF.

V usage is TRBV21-1 and J usage is TRBJ2-7; the D call TRBD2 from the table was never checked on the DNA. TRBV21-1 is a recognized pseudogene. The CDR3 loop spans 13 amino acids. CDR3 loop: CASSSEGIYEQYF. CDR3 bases: TGTGCCAGCAGCAGCGAGGGTATCTACGAGCAGTACTTC.

This chain joins TRBV6-6 and TRBJ1-4, with D possibly matching TRBD1 (5 bases). Trimming removed 8 bases at V and 7 bases at J, with 17 bases between. Germline lookup yields CDR1 MNHNY and CDR2 SVGAGI (reference sequence). This CDR3 has 14 amino acids. CDR3 DNA: TGTGCCAGCCGGGGGGGATCAGCTATTGAAAAACTGTTTTTT. Amino acids: CASRGGSAIEKLFF.

J is TRBJ2-1 and V is TRBV4-1; TRBD2 matches at 10 bases. This CDR3 spans 17 amino acids. V lost 0 bases to trimming and J lost 6 bases; unmatched junction nucleotides: 8. The germline gives CDR1 MGHRA, CDR2 YSYEKL. CDR3 protein: CASSQDQRAGGGNEQFF. The DNA of the CDR3 is TGCGCCAGCAGCCAAGATCAGAGAGCGGGAGGGGGCAATGAGCAGTTCTTC.

The rearrangement uses TRBV7-9 and TRBJ2-7; 8 nucleotides agree with TRBD2. J was trimmed by 6 bases and V by 4 bases; bases with no gene match: 8. The CDR3 is made up of 14 amino acids. Germline V lookup: CDR1 SEHNR, CDR2 FQNEAQ (reference sequence). Here the CDR3 reads CASSYQAGVGEQYF. CDR3 bases: TGTGCCAGCAGCTACCAAGCGGGAGTAGGCGAGCAGTACTTC.

J is TRBJ2-7 and V is TRBV6-5; the match to TRBD1 covers 12 bases. Germline V CDR1 and CDR2: MNHEY, SVGAGI. Trimming at V came to 4 bases and at J to 0 bases, leaving 1 base not matched to a gene. This CDR3 contains 15 residues. The CDR3 sequence: CASSWDRGLSYEQYF. The CDR3 DNA reads TGTGCCAGCAGTTGGGACAGGGGGCTCTCCTACGAGCAGTACTTC.

The V call is TRBV4-1, the J call TRBJ2-3; TRBD1 aligns across 8 bases. The CDR3 extends over 16 amino acids. Germline assignment: CDR1 MGHRA and CDR2 YSYEKL. V shed 4 bases and J 0 bases; nucleotides not matched to a gene: 6. The CDR3 DNA reads as TGCGCCAGCAGCCTGCGACAGGGGCTTAGCACAGATACGCAGTATTTT. This translates into CASSLRQGLSTDTQYF.

The V gene is TRBV2, the J gene TRBJ2-1, with 7 positions matching TRBD2. V was pared by 6 bases and J by 1 base, with 9 bases of the junction left unmatched. Germline V gene lookup returns CDR1 SNHLY and CDR2 FYNNEI. The CDR3 extends over 16 amino acids. Here the CDR3 DNA reads TGTGCCAGCAGCGCGACGACTAGCCAGTCCTACAATGAGCAGTTCTTC. It codes for CASSATTSQSYNEQFF.

This chain uses TRBV6-5 with TRBJ2-5; tentatively, D is TRBD1 (5 bases). Deletions cut 1 base from V and 5 bases from J, with 17 bases between. The length of the CDR3 is 16 residues. Germline CDR1 MNHEY, CDR2 SVGAGI. CDR3 region: CASSYLELGARETQYF. The CDR3 nucleotides read TGTGCCAGCAGTTACTTGGAGCTAGGGGCGCGTGAGACCCAGTACTTC.